This T cell receptor (beta chain) was recovered during a study of a mutant IDH1 vaccine in newly diagnosed glioma (dated by TCRdb to 2020 to 2022). The study in broad terms: Vaccination began 4-6 weeks after radiotherapy alone, or alongside temozolomide cycles in the chemotherapy-containing groups. The approximately 32 treated patients were around 62% male and around 40% female, with a mean age of approximately 40 years. Prior to enrollment, standard therapy consisting of radiotherapy alone, temozolomide alone, or radiochemotherapy with temozolomide had been administered to patients, with the combination being received by most patients. The week-35 safety follow-up was designated visit V12, and the week-47 end of study was designated visit V13. Peripheral blood samples were drawn at six visits, namely V03 (baseline), V05, V07, V10, V12 and V13. For exploratory analyses, longitudinal TCRB deep sequencing was carried out in roughly 23 treated patients wherever samples were available. Broad study findings and their caveats: Changes in the top peripheral T cell clonotypes picked up by TCRB sequencing did not appear to be linked to pseudoprogression. The authors noted that analyses of patient blood samples could not be reproduced because of sample limitations. PBMC samples for TCRB deep sequencing were selected based on availability. Across multiple MHC alleles, vaccine-induced immune responses were seen in nearly 95% of patients.

Interpreted using the paper, the time point label stands for: week 35, safety follow-up. Every vaccine dose consisted of 300 ug of a 20-mer mutant IDH1 peptide in Montanide, administered subcutaneously together with topical imiquimod. Patients were given eight vaccinations, in weeks 1, 3, 5, 7, 11, 15, 19 and 23, which matched visits V03 through V10. All donors had newly diagnosed IDH1-mutant astrocytomas of WHO grade 3 or 4 that showed loss of nuclear ATRX. The samples were drawn from NOA16, a multicentre, single-arm, open-label phase I trial in Germany that tested a mutant IDH1 peptide vaccine in humans for the first time. The DNeasy Blood and Tissue Kit was used to extract genomic DNA from EDTA blood for TCRB sequencing. In its sample, this clone was seen once. Its antigen is unknown. No base qualities exist here, and no much larger clone lies one base off it. Library method: the immunoSEQ multiplex PCR assay. Rearranged TCR beta chain sequences were amplified with the hsTCRB Kit following the manufacturer's protocol. TCRB libraries were sequenced on an Illumina MiSeq. The source study handled its data this way. The proprietary platform of the kit vendor was used for demultiplexing, trimming and gene mapping. Not all clones reach the TCRdb copy of this immuneACCESS table, which keeps in-frame sequences only. Checked studies attribute under half of the gap to unresolved V genes and leave the rest unexplained. Clone size and the V and J calls come from that table; the DNA yielded D and trimming. The sample has about 60,000 clones on record, about 90% of them singletons. The top ten clonotypes cover over 1.5% of the sample.

The receptor comes from a man aged 40-49 years with glioma. Sequenced material: PBMCs, taken from a glioma patient whose treatment included an IDH1 peptide vaccine.

For the CDR3, the sequence is CASSSYSNQPQHF. Here is the DNA: TGTGCCAGCAGTAGTTATAGCAATCAGCCCCAGCATTTT. The rearranged segments are TRBV11-2 and TRBJ1-5; there is no confident call for the D gene. Reading the germline V gene gives CDR1 SGHAT and CDR2 FQNNGV. V and J lose 6 bases and 0 bases, and a span of 6 bases separates them. The CDR3 runs 13 amino acids, cysteine and phenylalanine included. Of the read, only the CDR3 DNA is kept; its 39 bases are in frame from base 1.